This T cell receptor (beta chain) was identified during a study of OX40 agonist ivuxolimab in advanced cancers. Study as a whole: The patients' treatment was ivuxolimab, an agonistic anti-OX40 (CD134) antibody. Overall study findings and caveats: Among patients with partial responses at 0.1-3.0 mg/kg, clonal expansion was among the lowest. Average numbers of expanded clones were greater in CD8+ T cells than in CD4+.

Regarding this clone: Its antigen is unidentified.

The cohort excluded patients with autoimmune disease history or systemic immunosuppression. This CDR3 contains 15 residues. CDR1 SGHRS and CDR2 YFSETQ come from the germline V gene. V lost 1 base and J 1 base, leaving 9 bases between the germline ends. Generated by immunoSEQ multiplex PCR, the TCRdb table keeps only in-frame clones and is missing some. The table records about 50,000 clones, around nine tenths of them present only once. The TCR originated in an adult with an advanced solid tumor such as melanoma, head and neck, liver or kidney cancer. The V and J genes are TRBV5-1 and TRBJ1-5, with unresolved D. Sequences were derived from CD4+ or CD8+ T cells sorted from blood, sampled in a trial of the OX40 agonist ivuxolimab. The chain's CDR3 is CASSLSGTSNQPQHF. CDR3 nucleotides: TGCGCCAGCAGCTTGAGTGGAACAAGCAATCAGCCCCAGCATTTT.